This passage covers 21 T cell receptor beta chains from one sample sequenced in a study of blood T cell repertoires in COVID-19. Using immunoSEQ multiplex PCR, the repertoire was profiled, and TCRdb retains in-frame clones only, with some absent. The sample consists of around 130,000 clones, about 80% of them appearing once. Sequenced material: PBMCs or T cells enriched from blood (not recorded which). The source is a man between 40 and 49 years old with acute COVID-19.

The CDR3 loop reads CASSLPTGSGNTIYF. The CDR3 nucleotides read TGTGCCAGCAGCCTACCGACAGGTTCTGGAAACACCATATATTTT. This rearrangement joins TRBV5-6 to TRBJ1-3; perhaps TRBD1 as D (6 bases). From germline, CDR1 is SGHDT and CDR2 YYEEEE. V shed 4 bases and J shed 1 base, with 12 bases lying between them. The CDR3 is made up of 15 amino acids. The full variable domain, its missing parts supplied by reference TRBV5-6 and TRBJ1-3, is DAGVTQSPTHLIKTRGQQVTLRCSPKSGHDTVSWYQQALGQGPQFIFQYYEEEERQRGNFPDRFSGHQFPNYSSELNVNALLLGDSALYLCASSLPTGSGNTIYFGEGSWLTVV.

This chain connects TRBV28 to TRBJ2-2, with a weak D call TRBD2 (5 bases). Trimming removed 2 bases from V and 8 bases from J, with 9 bases in between. Germline V CDR1 and CDR2: MDHEN, SYDVKM. This CDR3 has 13 amino acids. The CDR3 sequence is CASSLEEDGELFF. Here the CDR3 DNA reads TGTGCCAGCAGTTTAGAGGAGGATGGGGAGCTGTTTTTT.

V usage is TRBV6-5 and J usage is TRBJ1-2; 11 positions agree with TRBD1. CDR3 length equals 14 residues. Germline CDR1 is MNHEY and CDR2 is SVGAGI. Trimming removed 0 bases from V and 7 bases from J; junction bases left unmatched: 1. The CDR3 DNA reads as TGTGCCAGCAGTTACTCCGGGACAGGGGGTGGCTACACCTTC. This translates into CASSYSGTGGGYTF.

CDR3 nucleotides: TGTGCCAGCAGCCGGGGACAACCTCCGCCTTACGAGCAGTACTTC. Amino acid sequence: CASSRGQPPPYEQYF. The chain joins TRBV27 to TRBJ2-7; D perhaps matches TRBD1 (6 bases). The CDR3 contains 15 residues. The V end was cut by 6 bases, the J end by 4 bases, with 19 bases between. Per the germline V gene, CDR1 is MNHEY and CDR2 is SMNVEV (reference sequence).

In this sample, this clone turned up many times. This chain joins TRBV21-1 and TRBJ2-7; TRBD2 reflects the table's D call only, with no check against the DNA. TRBV21-1 is recorded as a pseudogene. This CDR3 has 19 residues. The DNA of the CDR3 is TGTGCCAGCAGCAAAGTTCCGGGGCGACTAGCGGGAGGGCCTCACGAGCAGTACTTC. Amino acid sequence: CASSKVPGRLAGGPHEQYF.

The V gene is TRBV12-3 or TRBV12-4, the J gene TRBJ2-7, with D possibly matching TRBD1 (5 bases). The length of the CDR3 is 13 residues. V was trimmed by 2 bases and J by 3 bases, leaving 8 bases between them. The DNA of the CDR3 is TGTGCCAGCAGTTTACTAGGGGTCTACGAGCAGTACTTC. Translated, it gives CASSLLGVYEQYF.

The rearrangement uses TRBV3-1 (or the pseudogene TRBV3-2) and TRBJ1-1; D uncertain. This CDR3 is 16 amino acids long. Trimming pared 4 bases from V and 0 bases from J, leaving 15 bases between. Per germline, CDR1 LGHDT and CDR2 YNNKEL (reference sequence). The CDR3 DNA follows: TGTGCCAGCAGCCCCCGGATGGACTCGGTGAACACTGAAGCTTTCTTT. The encoded protein is CASSPRMDSVNTEAFF.

This rearrangement joins TRBV7-9 to TRBJ2-6; tentatively, D is TRBD1 (5 bases). Germline V gene sequence: CDR1 SEHNR, CDR2 FQNEAQ (reference sequence). CDR3 length equals 18 residues. Trimming cost V 5 bases and J 0 bases, with 17 bases left between them. CDR3 DNA sequence: TGTGCCAGCAGCCATCAGACAGTTTTCGACTCTGGGGCCAACGTCCTGACTTTC. Translating it yields CASSHQTVFDSGANVLTF.

V usage is TRBV9 and J usage is TRBJ1-5, with TRBD1 matching over 7 bases. Unmatched junction bases numbered 5, after V lost 1 base and J lost 7 bases. The CDR3 runs to 14 residues. The germline CDR1 and CDR2 sequences are SGDLS and YYNGEE. The CDR3 nucleotides read TGTGCCAGCAGCGTAAGACAGGGCCGGCAGCCCCAGCATTTT. Amino acids: CASSVRQGRQPQHF.

The chain couples TRBV7-2 to TRBJ2-7, with no clear D. The CDR3 spans 14 residues. Trimming cost V 4 bases and J 4 bases, with 14 bases left between them. Germline V gene sequence: CDR1 SGHTA, CDR2 FQGNSA. CDR3 protein: CASSSMTVPYEQYF. For the CDR3, the DNA is TGTGCCAGCAGCTCAATGACTGTACCATACGAGCAGTACTTC.

The DNA of the CDR3 is TGTGCCAGCAGCTTGAACAGCGAAGCTTTCTTT. As protein: CASSLNSEAFF. This sequence joins TRBV5-6 and TRBJ1-1; no firm D call. CDR3 length equals 11 residues. Looked up from germline, CDR1 is SGHDT and CDR2 is YYEEEE. The V and J ends lost 1 base and 8 bases respectively, with 6 bases between them.

J is TRBJ1-2 and V is TRBV9; 11 bases are a match to TRBD1. This CDR3 has 14 residues. Looked up from germline, CDR1 is SGDLS and CDR2 is YYNGEE. Trimming removed 3 bases from V and 7 bases from J; junction bases left unmatched: 5. DNA of the CDR3: TGTGCCAGCAGCGCCGGACAGGGGGCGAGTGGCTACACCTTC. Translated, it gives CASSAGQGASGYTF.

This clone was seen only once. The chain has TRBV19 and TRBJ2-2; 9 nucleotides match TRBD1. V lost 0 bases to trimming and J lost 6 bases; unmatched junction nucleotides: 5. Germline V gene sequence: CDR1 LNHDA, CDR2 SQIVND (reference sequence). The CDR3 covers 16 residues. The CDR3 here is CASSIEGTGKSGELFF. CDR3 coding DNA: TGTGCCAGTAGTATAGAAGGGACAGGGAAGTCCGGGGAGCTGTTTTTT.

The chain couples TRBV18 to TRBJ1-2; D may be TRBD1 (5 bases). Germline CDR1 reads KGHSH; CDR2 reads LQKENI. Trimming pared 2 bases from V and 0 bases from J, leaving 10 bases between. The CDR3 runs to 15 residues. CDR3 amino acids: CASSPNTGANYGYTF. In DNA form, the CDR3 reads TGTGCCAGCTCACCAAATACGGGGGCTAACTATGGCTACACCTTC.

CDR3 loop: CASSVGQGAQPQHF. The CDR3, as DNA: TGTGCCAGCAGCGTAGGGCAGGGGGCACAGCCCCAGCATTTT. The rearrangement uses TRBV9 and TRBJ1-5; TRBD1 aligns across 8 bases. This CDR3 contains 14 residues. Trimming took 0 bases from V and 7 from J; bases not matched to a gene: 3. Germline V gene data show CDR1 as SGDLS and CDR2 as YYNGEE.

V and J are TRBV6-1 and TRBJ1-6; D is undetermined. The germline V gene has CDR1 MNHNS and CDR2 SASEGT. Trimming shortened V by 5 bases and J by 9 bases, and 14 bases separated the two germline ends. The CDR3 has 14 residues. The CDR3 region has the DNA TGTGCCAGCAGTCCAGACCGGGCGGGTTCACCCCTCCACTTT. Its translation is CASSPDRAGSPLHF.

The gene calls are TRBV3-1 (or the pseudogene TRBV3-2) and TRBJ2-1; TRBD1 agrees at 7 bases. The CDR3 spans 14 residues. Germline CDR1 LGHDT, CDR2 YNNKEL (reference sequence). J lost 6 bases, V lost 4 bases, and 6 bases had no gene match. CDR3 DNA: TGTGCCAGCAGCCCGACAGGGTTAAGCAATGAGCAGTTCTTC. Translation gives CASSPTGLSNEQFF.

This clone was recorded a few times. The CDR3 is CASSQVVTDANYGYTF. CDR3 DNA: TGTGCCAGCAGCCAAGTGGTCACAGACGCTAACTATGGCTACACCTTC. The chain employs TRBV3-1 (or the pseudogene TRBV3-2) and TRBJ1-2; D ambiguous. This CDR3 comprises 16 residues. CDR1 and CDR2 (germline): LGHDT, YNNKEL (reference sequence). Trimming shortened V by 1 base and J by 0 bases, and 12 bases separated the two germline ends.

This chain connects TRBV28 to TRBJ2-3; 8 nucleotides match TRBD2. The V segment lost 4 bases and the J segment 2 bases; nucleotides outside the gene matches: 5. Looked up from germline, CDR1 is MDHEN and CDR2 is SYDVKM. This CDR3 region has 15 residues. The CDR3 DNA is TGTGCCAGCAGTTCTCCTAGCGGGTACACAGATACGCAGTATTTT. Translation gives CASSSPSGYTDTQYF.

This clone was counted between two and nine times. The chain employs TRBV18 and TRBJ2-5, with TRBD1 as a possible D gene (7 bases). CDR1 KGHSH and CDR2 LQKENI come from the germline V gene. The CDR3 has 16 residues. V was clipped by 2 bases and J by 4 bases, with 17 bases between them. CDR3: CASSPTGGGGRETQYF. CDR3 sequence (DNA): TGTGCCAGCTCACCAACTGGTGGAGGGGGCCGAGAGACCCAGTACTTC.

V usage is TRBV7-9 and J usage is TRBJ2-7; TRBD1 agrees at 8 bases. Germline V gives CDR1 SEHNR, CDR2 FQNEAQ (reference sequence). Trimming removed 8 bases from V and 2 bases from J; junction bases left unmatched: 5. The CDR3 extends over 13 amino acids. This chain's CDR3 is CASGPRGPYEQYF. The CDR3 nucleotides read TGTGCCAGCGGTCCCAGGGGGCCCTACGAGCAGTACTTC.